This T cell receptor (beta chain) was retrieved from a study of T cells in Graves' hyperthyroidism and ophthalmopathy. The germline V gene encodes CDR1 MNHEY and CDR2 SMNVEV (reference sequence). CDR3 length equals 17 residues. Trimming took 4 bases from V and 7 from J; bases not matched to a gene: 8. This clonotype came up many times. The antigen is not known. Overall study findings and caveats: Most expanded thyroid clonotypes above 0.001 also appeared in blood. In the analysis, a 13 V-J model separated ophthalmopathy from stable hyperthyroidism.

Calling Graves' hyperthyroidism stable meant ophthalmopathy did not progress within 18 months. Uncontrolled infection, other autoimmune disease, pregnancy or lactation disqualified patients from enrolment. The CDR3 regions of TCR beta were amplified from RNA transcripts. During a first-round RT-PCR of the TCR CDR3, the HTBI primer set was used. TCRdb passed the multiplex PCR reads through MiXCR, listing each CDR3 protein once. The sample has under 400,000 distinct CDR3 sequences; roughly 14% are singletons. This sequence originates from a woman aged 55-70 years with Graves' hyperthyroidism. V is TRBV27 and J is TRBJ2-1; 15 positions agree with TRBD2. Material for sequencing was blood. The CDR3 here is CASSSPGLAGGTNEQFF. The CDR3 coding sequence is TGTGCCAGCAGTTCTCCAGGACTAGCGGGAGGGACGAATGAGCAGTTCTTC.